These 13 T cell receptor beta chains were sequenced from one sample in a study of shared clonotypes between healthy human individuals. Some clones are missing from TCRdb's copy, which holds only in-frame ones; the method was immunoSEQ multiplex PCR. Of millions of clones in the sample, 90% to 95% are singletons; the top ten hold 0.13% to 0.15%. Material: naive CD4+ T cells sorted from blood. The subset denotes: CD45RA+ positively selected. These receptors were taken from a man aged 18 to 35 in good health.

The gene calls are TRBV4-3 and TRBJ2-3; D is undetermined. The CDR3 is 13 amino acids. The V and J ends lost 2 bases and 5 bases respectively, with 8 bases between them. In germline, CDR1 is LGHNA, CDR2 YSLEER. The chain's CDR3 is CASSQLWGDTQYF. Here the CDR3 DNA reads TGCGCCAGCAGCCAACTATGGGGAGATACGCAGTATTTT.

This clone was counted once. The chain joins TRBV5-4 to TRBJ2-2, with 12 bases matching TRBD2. Germline CDR1 reads SGHNT; CDR2 reads YYREEE (reference sequence). The CDR3 has 17 residues. The J segment lost 5 bases and the V segment lost 4 bases, leaving 9 bases of the junction unmatched. The CDR3 loop is CASSGRLAGDRTGELFF. CDR3 DNA: TGTGCCAGCAGCGGAAGACTAGCGGGGGATCGAACCGGGGAGCTGTTTTTT.

The chain links TRBV28 to TRBJ1-5, with no clear D. CDR1 and CDR2 from the germline V gene are MDHEN and SYDVKM. The CDR3 consists of 14 residues. Trimming removed 5 bases from V and 3 bases from J, with 11 bases in between. The CDR3 spells CASSLVGPNQPQHF. For the CDR3, the DNA is TGTGCCAGCAGTCTGGTGGGTCCCAATCAGCCCCAGCATTTT.

The CDR3 DNA reads TGTGCCAGCAGTGAGAGTGGACAGAGCTCCTACGAGCAGTACTTC. Translation: CASSESGQSSYEQYF. The chain is built from TRBV2 and TRBJ2-7; D perhaps matches TRBD1 (6 bases). The germline V and J ends were trimmed by 3 bases and 0 bases, with 12 bases remaining between them. Germline assignment: CDR1 SNHLY and CDR2 FYNNEI. This CDR3 spans 15 amino acids.

The rearrangement uses TRBV5-1 and TRBJ2-5; D is undetermined. With 5 bases removed from V and 3 bases from J, the gap between germline ends came to 8 bases. Germline-derived CDR1 and CDR2 are SGHRS and YFSETQ. This CDR3 region has 12 residues. The CDR3 nucleotides read TGCGCCAGCAGGGTAACAGAAGAGACCCAGTACTTC. Protein: CASRVTEETQYF.

This chain links TRBV19 with TRBJ2-1; 7 positions match TRBD2. The J segment lost 9 bases and the V segment lost 7 bases, leaving 15 bases of the junction unmatched. Germline CDR1 reads LNHDA; CDR2 reads SQIVND (reference sequence). CDR3 length: 15 residues. The CDR3 bases are TGTGCCAGTACCCCGACTAGCCTCCTCTCGGGTGAGCAGTTCTTC. This codes for CASTPTSLLSGEQFF.

This chain joins TRBV15 and TRBJ2-1; 8 bases are a match to TRBD2. The CDR3 runs 17 residues. Germline CDR1 reads LNHNV; CDR2 reads YYDKDF (reference sequence). V gave up 4 bases and J gave up 7 bases; unmatched junction bases: 15. CDR3: CATSTTSGLASSNEQFF. CDR3 nucleotides: TGTGCCACCAGCACCACCTCCGGACTAGCCTCGAGTAATGAGCAGTTCTTC.

The chain joins TRBV9 to TRBJ2-1, with 9 positions matching TRBD2. CDR1 is SGDLS, CDR2 YYNGEE, per germline. The CDR3 loop spans 17 amino acids. Unmatched junction bases numbered 10, after V lost 0 bases and J lost 6 bases. The CDR3 protein is CASSVGKGTSPINEQFF. The DNA of the CDR3 is TGTGCCAGCAGCGTAGGCAAGGGGACTAGCCCTATCAATGAGCAGTTCTTC.

V usage is TRBV7-2 and J usage is TRBJ2-7; 10 bases are shared with TRBD2. V lost 4 bases and J lost 2; bases outside the gene matches: 5. The germline V gene encodes CDR1 SGHTA and CDR2 FQGNSA. This CDR3 has 15 residues. The CDR3: CASSSRTSGPYEQYF. The CDR3 region has the DNA TGTGCCAGCAGCTCCCGGACTAGCGGACCCTACGAGCAGTACTTC. Looking up the rest from reference TRBV7-2 and TRBJ2-7 gives the full variable domain: GAGVSQSPSNKVTEKGKDVELRCDPISGHTALYWYRQSLGQGLEFLIYFQGNSAPDKSGLPSDRFSAERTGGSVSTLTIQRTQQEDSAVYLCASSSRTSGPYEQYFGPGTRLTVT.

On this clone: The sample carries other DNA sequences with the same CDR3. The CDR3, as DNA: TGTGCCAGCAGCGTAGAGGGCGAGGAGACCCAGTACTTC. Amino acid sequence: CASSVEGEETQYF. This chain connects TRBV9 to TRBJ2-5; no clear D. This CDR3 has 13 amino acids. Germline CDR1 is SGDLS and CDR2 is YYNGEE. Trimming cost V 0 bases and J 5 bases, with 8 bases left between them.

This clone has just a few counts. The gene calls are TRBV10-1 and TRBJ1-4; D is uncertain. The CDR3 extends over 12 amino acids. CDR1 WNHNN and CDR2 SYGVQD come from the germline V gene (reference sequence). Deletions cut 8 bases from V and 6 bases from J, with 10 bases between. In DNA form, the CDR3 reads TGCGCCAGCGGGAGCGGAGATGAAAAACTGTTTTTT. Its translation is CASGSGDEKLFF.

Concerning this clone itself: The sample holds other DNA sequences that translate to the same CDR3. The chain is built from TRBV15 and TRBJ2-3, with 9 nucleotides matching TRBD1. CDR3 length equals 16 residues. V dropped 1 base and J dropped 0; count of bases not matched to a gene: 2. Germline V lookup: CDR1 LNHNV, CDR2 YYDKDF (reference sequence). The CDR3 spells CATSRGDRGSTDTQYF. The CDR3 DNA is TGTGCCACCAGCAGAGGTGACAGGGGGAGCACAGATACGCAGTATTTT.

The V and J genes are TRBV6-5 and TRBJ1-6; D may be TRBD1 (6 bases). Trimming took 0 bases from V and 7 from J, leaving 10 bases between them. The CDR3 has 15 amino acids. CDR1 is MNHEY and CDR2 is SVGAGI in the germline V gene. CDR3 DNA sequence: TGTGCCAGCAGTTACTCGCGGGACATAAATTCACCCCTCCACTTT. It yields the protein CASSYSRDINSPLHF.